The 20 T cell receptor beta chains below were found in one sample sequenced in a study of technical replicates of blood from a handful of donors. Clones were sequenced by immunoSEQ multiplex PCR, and TCRdb holds only the in-frame ones, with some missing. The sample has over 55,000 clones, more than 85% seen once. Sequencing input: PBMCs. The receptors derive from a human donor in good health. Some clones in this sample may be carry-over from other donors' samples.

The chain couples TRBV4-3 to TRBJ2-1; 7 bases map to TRBD2. CDR1 and CDR2 (germline): LGHNA, YSLEER. The ends lost 4 bases at V and 2 bases at J; junction bases unmatched: 14. This CDR3 comprises 18 residues. The chain's CDR3 is CASSPGQMGGGPYNEQFF. CDR3 sequence (DNA): TGCGCCAGCAGCCCGGGGCAGATGGGGGGAGGGCCCTACAATGAGCAGTTCTTC.

The V and J genes are TRBV7-8 and TRBJ1-6; D possibly corresponds to TRBD1 (5 bases). There are 16 residues in the CDR3. Germline V gene sequence: CDR1 SGHVS, CDR2 FQNEAQ. V lost 5 bases and J lost 6, with 17 bases in between. The CDR3 here is CASSRGSGRTNSPLHF. CDR3 bases: TGTGCCAGCAGCCGGGGGTCGGGCAGAACTAATTCACCCCTCCACTTT.

The rearrangement joins TRBV7-9 to TRBJ2-7; TRBD1 matches at 8 bases. J was trimmed by 2 bases and V by 4 bases; bases with no gene match: 7. The length of the CDR3 is 15 residues. Germline CDR1 is SEHNR and CDR2 is FQNEAQ (reference sequence). CDR3 nucleotides: TGTGCCAGCAGCTCAGGACAGGGCCATACCTACGAGCAGTACTTC. This sequence encodes CASSSGQGHTYEQYF.

The rearrangement links TRBV6-5 to TRBJ1-2; D is perhaps TRBD1 (6 bases). Germline V gives CDR1 MNHEY, CDR2 SVGAGI. CDR3 length: 13 residues. The V gene lost 7 bases and the J gene lost 11 bases, with 20 bases spanning the gap. CDR3 in amino acids: CASNNRAGKGYTF. The CDR3 DNA sequence: TGTGCCAGCAACAACAGGGCAGGCAAGGGTTACACCTTC.

The genes are TRBV6-5 and TRBJ1-3; tentative D call: TRBD1 (6 bases). The germline V and J ends were trimmed by 6 bases and 6 bases, with 15 bases remaining between them. The V gene's germline CDR1 is MNHEY and CDR2 SVGAGI. The CDR3 loop spans 14 amino acids. The CDR3 loop is CASSRGHWENTIYF. The CDR3 DNA reads as TGTGCCAGCAGCCGGGGACATTGGGAAAACACCATATATTTT.

Of note for this clone: This sample also contains other DNA sequences that code for the same CDR3. The gene calls are TRBV9 and TRBJ2-1; 14 nucleotides line up with TRBD2. The CDR3 runs 15 residues. The ends lost 3 bases at V and 8 bases at J; junction bases unmatched: 4. Germline V gene lookup returns CDR1 SGDLS and CDR2 YYNGEE. The CDR3 protein is CASSASGLAGDEQFF. In DNA, the CDR3 is TGTGCCAGCAGCGCCTCGGGACTAGCGGGAGATGAGCAGTTCTTC.

The chain links TRBV27 to TRBJ1-2; 8 bases fit TRBD1. CDR3 length: 14 residues. V dropped 5 bases and J dropped 5; count of bases not matched to a gene: 7. From germline, CDR1 is MNHEY and CDR2 SMNVEV (reference sequence). The CDR3: CASSRQTGGYGYTF. As DNA, the CDR3 is TGTGCCAGCAGTCGACAAACAGGGGGGTATGGCTACACCTTC.

The chain joins TRBV18 to TRBJ1-6; 9 bases line up with TRBD1. This CDR3 has 15 amino acids. Trimming took 3 bases from V and 8 from J; bases not matched to a gene: 5. Germline CDR1 KGHSH, CDR2 LQKENI. CDR3 sequence reads: CASSPGQGVYSPLHF. The CDR3 DNA is TGTGCCAGCTCACCGGGACAGGGAGTGTATTCACCCCTCCACTTT.

V is TRBV5-8 and J is TRBJ2-4; 16 bases map to TRBD2. The junction had 8 bases not matched to a gene; V was cut back by 1 base and J by 1 base. Germline V gene data show CDR1 as SGHTS and CDR2 as YDEGEE. This CDR3 has 20 amino acids. The CDR3 loop reads CASSLQGLAGGPSAKNIQYF. In nucleotides, the CDR3 is TGTGCCAGCAGCTTGCAGGGACTAGCGGGAGGGCCTTCGGCCAAAAACATTCAGTACTTC.

This rearrangement joins TRBV4-1 to TRBJ1-5; D is possibly TRBD1 (6 bases). The CDR3 runs 15 residues. V was shortened by 3 bases and J by 2 bases, with 11 bases between the two germline ends. The germline V gene has CDR1 MGHRA and CDR2 YSYEKL. The CDR3 region has the DNA TGCGCCAGCAGCCACTCCGAGGGGGGCAATCAGCCCCAGCATTTT. Its protein is CASSHSEGGNQPQHF.

The V call is TRBV6-5, the J call TRBJ1-5; 7 positions match TRBD1. V dropped 6 bases and J dropped 3; count of bases not matched to a gene: 5. The CDR3 has 14 residues. Germline V lookup: CDR1 MNHEY, CDR2 SVGAGI. The chain's CDR3 is CASRLQGNNQPQHF. CDR3 DNA: TGTGCCAGCAGGCTACAGGGGAACAATCAGCCCCAGCATTTT.

The V and J genes are TRBV9 and TRBJ1-2; TRBD1 is a possible D gene (6 bases). The CDR3 has 14 amino acids. V was trimmed by 4 bases and J by 6 bases, leaving 16 bases between them. Germline V gives CDR1 SGDLS, CDR2 YYNGEE. This chain's CDR3 is CASSSPGGLNGYTF. The CDR3 bases are TGTGCCAGCAGCTCCCCGGGGGGGCTCAATGGCTACACCTTC.

In its sample, this clone was seen many times. This chain uses TRBV7-9 with TRBJ2-7, with 7 bases aligning to TRBD1. CDR3 size: 14 residues. V shed 5 bases and J 2 bases; nucleotides not matched to a gene: 6. Germline CDR1 is SEHNR and CDR2 is FQNEAQ (reference sequence). In DNA form, the CDR3 reads TGTGCCAGCAGCCACGGACAGGAACCCTACGAGCAGTACTTC. This encodes CASSHGQEPYEQYF.

V gene TRBV5-1 combines with J gene TRBJ1-1, with 8 bases identical to TRBD1. The CDR3 loop spans 14 amino acids. The V and J ends lost 7 bases and 0 bases, in that order; junction bases with no gene match: 5. Germline CDR1 is SGHRS and CDR2 is YFSETQ. The CDR3 coding sequence is TGCGCCAGCGGACAGGGAACTATGAACACTGAAGCTTTCTTT. It codes for CASGQGTMNTEAFF. Full variable domain (rest looked up from reference TRBV5-1 and TRBJ1-1): KAGVTQTPRYLIKTRGQQVTLSCSPISGHRSVSWYQQTPGQGLQFLFEYFSETQRNKGNFPGRFSGRQFSNSRSEMNVSTLELGDSALYLCASGQGTMNTEAFFGQGTRLTVV.

In DNA form, the CDR3 reads TGTGCCAGCAGAAGGCTAGCGGGAGAGGGGGAGCTGTTTTTT. It specifies CASRRLAGEGELFF. This chain joins TRBV2 and TRBJ2-2, with TRBD2 identical over 10 bases. Germline V gene lookup returns CDR1 SNHLY and CDR2 FYNNEI. The CDR3 is 14 amino acids. J gave up 8 bases and V 6 bases, and 6 bases lay outside the gene matches.

The chain employs TRBV5-1 and TRBJ2-1, with a possible D match to TRBD2 (5 bases). The CDR3 is 13 amino acids. The V gene's germline CDR1 is SGHRS and CDR2 YFSETQ. V was clipped by 0 bases and J by 15 bases, with 16 bases between them. The CDR3 reads CASSLAGPFEGFF. CDR3 nucleotides: TGCGCCAGCAGCTTGGCCGGTCCATTCGAGGGGTTCTTC.

This clone appeared a single time. The V and J genes are TRBV7-2 and TRBJ2-7; TRBD2 matches 8 bases. The junction had 9 bases not matched to a gene; V was cut back by 5 bases and J by 3 bases. This CDR3 comprises 15 residues. Germline V gene data show CDR1 as SGHTA and CDR2 as FQGNSA. CDR3 protein: CASSEKSGSFYEQYF. CDR3 coding DNA: TGTGCCAGCAGCGAGAAAAGCGGGAGTTTCTACGAGCAGTACTTC.

The chain employs TRBV30 and TRBJ2-3, with D uncertain. V was shortened by 4 bases and J by 5 bases, with 7 bases between the two germline ends. Germline CDR1 and CDR2: GTSNPN and SVGIG (reference sequence). CDR3 length: 11 residues. CDR3 sequence reads: CAWTGQDTQYF. For the CDR3, the DNA is TGTGCCTGGACAGGTCAAGATACGCAGTATTTT.

V is TRBV7-2 and J is TRBJ1-2; D possibly corresponds to TRBD1 (6 bases). This CDR3 has 13 residues. Per germline, CDR1 SGHTA and CDR2 FQGNSA. V was pared by 3 bases and J by 6 bases, with 11 bases between. CDR3 in amino acids: CASSLVGGDGYTF. The CDR3 DNA follows: TGTGCCAGCAGCTTGGTAGGGGGGGATGGCTACACCTTC.

The chain is built from TRBV12-2 and TRBJ1-5. TRBV12-2 is a known pseudogene. This CDR3 spans 18 amino acids. The CDR3 sequence is CASRLVRGARAYNQPQHF. In nucleotides, the CDR3 is TGTGCAAGTCGCTTAGTCCGGGGGGCCAGGGCCTATAATCAGCCCCAGCATTTT.